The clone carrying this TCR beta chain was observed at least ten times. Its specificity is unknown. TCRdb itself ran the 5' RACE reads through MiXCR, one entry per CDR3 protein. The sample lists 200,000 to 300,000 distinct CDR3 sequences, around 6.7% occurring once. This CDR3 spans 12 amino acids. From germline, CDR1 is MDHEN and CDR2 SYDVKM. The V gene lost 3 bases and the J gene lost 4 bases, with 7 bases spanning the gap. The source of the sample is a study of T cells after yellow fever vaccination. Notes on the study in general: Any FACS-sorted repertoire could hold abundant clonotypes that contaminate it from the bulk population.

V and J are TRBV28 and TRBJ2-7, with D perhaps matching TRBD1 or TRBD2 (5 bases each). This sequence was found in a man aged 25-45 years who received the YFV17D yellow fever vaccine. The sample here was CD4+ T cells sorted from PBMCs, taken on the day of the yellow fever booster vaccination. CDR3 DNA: TGTGCCAGCAGTTTGGGGGTTTACGAGCAGTACTTC. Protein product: CASSLGVYEQYF.